Listed below are T cell receptor beta chains from one sample, sequenced in a study of chemoradiotherapy in HPV16-positive cancers. Measured with immunoSEQ multiplex PCR; TCRdb has only the in-frame clones, and not every one. The repertoire has about 31,000 clones, around 84% of them found once; the top ten carry around 5.1%. The source was blood, collected from a patient who underwent chemoradiotherapy. The receptors shown here come from a human donor with HPV-associated anogenital cancer. Each CDR3 is given with its conserved first and last residue. Clone size is shown for a subset of rows, as once, few, many or a class of expanded clone.

. | 16 | TRBJ2-3 | TRBV5-5 | CASSQGTSGGPDTQYF
few | 14 | TRBJ1-6 | TRBV30 | CAWSVAGGNSPLHF
. | 17 | TRBJ1-2 | TRBV5-1 | CASSLVDQGPSLYGYTF
. | 19 | TRBJ2-3 | TRBV19 | CASSSPGLAGGTSTDTQYF
. | 14 | TRBJ2-5 | TRBV2 | CASRTTGPQETQYF
once | 14 | TRBJ1-2 | TRBV6-6 | CASRRTGENYGYTF
. | 14 | TRBJ2-3 | TRBV14 | CASSQGSSPDTQYF
few | 15 | TRBJ1-5 | TRBV25-1 | CASSEGGVGNQPQHF
. | 15 | TRBJ1-1 | TRBV7-2 | CASSLAHGSNTEAFF
. | 16 | TRBJ2-5 | TRBV5-1 | CASSSRALAVQETQYF
. | 15 | TRBJ1-5 | TRBV6-1 | CASSADRGTAWPQHF
. | 14 | TRBJ1-2 | TRBV5-8 | CASSLDRAAYGYTF
. | 13 | TRBJ1-3 | TRBV5-4 | CASSLGQGNTIYF
. | 15 | TRBJ1-5 | TRBV7-2 | CASSLEGHSNQPQHF
. | 16 | TRBJ2-5 | TRBV5-1 | CASSSISTGRQETQYF
. | 17 | TRBJ1-2 | TRBV19 | CASSFILTGGEIYGYTF
once | 14 | TRBJ2-1 | TRBV27 | CASSSALPGNEQFF
. | 16 | TRBJ2-3 | TRBV11-2 | CASSLTQGYYTDTQYF
. | 14 | TRBJ1-1 | TRBV9 | CASSVDRTGVEAFF
. | 16 | TRBJ2-4 | TRBV19 | CASSPTAQGRQNIQYF
. | 13 | TRBJ1-1 | TRBV11-2 | CASRKTGNTEAFF
. | 15 | TRBJ1-6 | TRBV27 | CASMRGVTYNSPLHF
few | 15 | TRBJ1-2 | TRBV9 | CASSVSPGPLYGYTF
. | 12 | TRBJ1-2 | TRBV30 | CAWRKSRDGYTF
. | 14 | TRBJ2-7 | TRBV5-1 | CASSLDGQTYEQYF
few | 15 | TRBJ2-2 | TRBV5-5 | CASSIIGAATGELFF
. | 15 | TRBJ2-2 | TRBV5-1 | CASTPSGSNTGELFF
. | 19 | TRBJ2-1 | TRBV30 | CAWSVLGLAGGPIVNEQFF
few | 16 | TRBJ1-1 | TRBV5-1 | CASSSGQGAYGTEAFF
. | 15 | TRBJ2-5 | TRBV9 | CASSPRGGRPETQYF
few | 19 | TRBJ2-7 | TRBV9 | CASSVGGTGGWGGPYEQYF
. | 14 | TRBJ1-2 | TRBV2 | CASSVGQGARGYTF
. | 16 | TRBJ1-4 | TRBV19 | CASSRDRGGDNEKLFF
. | 15 | TRBJ2-5 | TRBV7-6 | CASSLDPGAQETQYF
. | 15 | TRBJ1-1 | TRBV7-9 | CASSSPGGAGTEAFF